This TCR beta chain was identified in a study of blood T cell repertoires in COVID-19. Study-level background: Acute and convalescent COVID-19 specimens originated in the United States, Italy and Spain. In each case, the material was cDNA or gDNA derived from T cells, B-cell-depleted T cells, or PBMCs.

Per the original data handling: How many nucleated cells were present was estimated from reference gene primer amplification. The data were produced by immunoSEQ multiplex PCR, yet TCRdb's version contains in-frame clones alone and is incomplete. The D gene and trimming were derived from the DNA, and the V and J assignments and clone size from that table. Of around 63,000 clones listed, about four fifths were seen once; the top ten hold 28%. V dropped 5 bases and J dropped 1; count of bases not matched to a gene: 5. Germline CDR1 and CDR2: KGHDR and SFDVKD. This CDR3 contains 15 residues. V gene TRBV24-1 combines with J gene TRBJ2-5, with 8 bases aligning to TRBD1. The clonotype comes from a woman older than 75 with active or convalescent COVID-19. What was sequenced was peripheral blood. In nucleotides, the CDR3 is TGTGCCACCAGTGGGGTGGACAGGGTCCAAGAGACCCAGTACTTC. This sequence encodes CATSGVDRVQETQYF.